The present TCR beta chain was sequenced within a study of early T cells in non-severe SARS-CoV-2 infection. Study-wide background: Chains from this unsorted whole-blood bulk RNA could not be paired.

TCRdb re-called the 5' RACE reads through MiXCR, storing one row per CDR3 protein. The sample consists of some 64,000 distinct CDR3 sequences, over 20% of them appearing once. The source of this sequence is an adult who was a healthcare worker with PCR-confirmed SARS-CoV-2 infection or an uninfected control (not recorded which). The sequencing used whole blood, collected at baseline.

The CDR3 reads CASSSGRNSPLHF. In DNA, the CDR3 is TGTGCCAGCAGCTCGGGGCGGAATTCACCCCTCCACTTT. The V and J genes are TRBV11-2 and TRBJ1-6, with D possibly TRBD1 on 5 matching bases. The CDR3 runs 13 residues. Trimming removed 4 bases at V and 7 bases at J, with 8 bases between. The germline V gene encodes CDR1 SGHAT and CDR2 FQNNGV.